These T cell receptor beta chains were read from a single sample in a study of blood T cells in healthy people across ages. Each CDR3 protein is one row after TCRdb ran MiXCR on the 5' RACE reads. The repertoire includes under 750,000 distinct CDR3 sequences, roughly 48% of them detected once, and 20% to 25% sits in the top ten. Sequenced input: blood. The receptors originated from a man older than 75 in good health. The CDR3 runs from the conserved cysteine through the conserved F or W. The D gene is left open where the match is weak. A clone size is listed for some rows: how often the clone was seen (once, few, many), or a class if it is expanded.

d_gene,v_gene,j_gene,abundance,CDR3nt,CDR3aa
-,TRBV7-6,TRBJ2-3,few,TGTGCCAGCAGCTTATCCAGGGTGATCACAGATACGCAGTATTTT,CASSLSRVITDTQYF
TRBD2,TRBV20-1,TRBJ2-1,few,TGCAGTGCTGGGACTAGCGGACGTGAGCAGTTCTTC,CSAGTSGREQFF
-,TRBV4-1,TRBJ2-1,few,TGCGCCAGCAGCCAAGATCACGGGTCTTGGAATGAGCAGTTCTTC,CASSQDHGSWNEQFF
TRBD2,TRBV5-1,TRBJ2-3,-,TGCGCCAGCAGCATCGGACTAGCGGGGACAATCACAGATACGCAGTATTTT,CASSIGLAGTITDTQYF
-,TRBV4-3,TRBJ2-2,-,TGCGCCAGCAGCCTAAACTTGCCCCCGAACACCGGGGAGCTGTTTTTT,CASSLNLPPNTGELFF
TRBD1,TRBV5-1,TRBJ2-1,-,TGCGCCAGCAGTTGGGACAGGGGGCTTCTTCTCCAAAATGAGCAGTTCTTC,CASSWDRGLLLQNEQFF
-,TRBV20-1,TRBJ2-3,few,TGCAGTGCTAGGGGGTGGGAGACAGATACGCAGTATTTT,CSARGWETDTQYF
TRBD1,TRBV20-1,TRBJ1-1,-,TGCAGTGCTTGGACAGGGGGCGGTCGGGGTGAAGCTTTCTTT,CSAWTGGGRGEAFF
TRBD1,TRBV6-6,TRBJ2-2,-,TGTGCCAGCAGTTGGGGACAGGTATTCACCGGGGAGCTGTTTTTT,CASSWGQVFTGELFF
TRBD1,TRBV5-1,TRBJ1-1,-,TGCGCCAGCAGCTTGGGGGACAGGGAAGCTTTCTTT,CASSLGDREAFF
TRBD1,TRBV29-1,TRBJ2-1,many,TGCAGCGTGGCCAAGGGGGCGTCGAACAATGAGCAGTTCTTC,CSVAKGASNNEQFF
TRBD2,TRBV7-3,TRBJ2-7,-,TGTGCCAGCAGCTTACGGGCTAGCGGCCGTGGCAGCCCTTACGAGCAGTACTTC,CASSLRASGRGSPYEQYF
-,TRBV9,TRBJ1-2,few,TGTGCCAGCAGCGTACGGGGTGGAGCTAACTATGGCTACACCTTC,CASSVRGGANYGYTF
-,TRBV20-1,TRBJ1-2,few,TGCAGTGCTAGAGAGGGGATGTCGGCTAACTATGGCTACACCTTC,CSAREGMSANYGYTF
-,TRBV30,TRBJ1-2,-,TGTGCCTGGTCAACCCCCTATACAGGGCATGGCTACACCTTC,CAWSTPYTGHGYTF
TRBD1,TRBV5-1,TRBJ2-7,-,TGCGCCAGCAGCATCGGGACAGGGGCCCACGAGCAGTACTTC,CASSIGTGAHEQYF
TRBD2,TRBV7-9,TRBJ2-1,few,TGTGCCAGCAGCTACGGTCGGGCGGCGGGAGTCGGGGGGCAGTTCTTC,CASSYGRAAGVGGQFF
-,TRBV24-1,TRBJ2-5,-,TGTGCCACCAGTGATACTCAGGGCTTCGGGGAGACCCAGTACTTC,CATSDTQGFGETQYF
-,TRBV4-2,TRBJ2-1,-,TGTGCCAGCAGTTCCAACGCGCTGTCCTACAATGAGCAGTTCTTC,CASSSNALSYNEQFF
-,TRBV20-1,TRBJ2-1,few,TGCAGTGCTAAAAAGGGCCATCGACTCCCCGGTAGTGGCAATGAGCAGTTCTTC,CSAKKGHRLPGSGNEQFF
TRBD1,TRBV5-1,TRBJ1-4,-,TGCGCCAGCAGCAGCTTAGGACAGGGTGTTGAAAAACTGTTTTTT,CASSSLGQGVEKLFF
TRBD2,TRBV6-5,TRBJ2-5,few,TGTGCCAGCAGCGACGGACTAGGGACCCAGTACTTC,CASSDGLGTQYF
-,TRBV20-1,TRBJ2-6,-,TGCAGTGCCAGTCCCTCGGCTGGGGCCAACGTCCTGACTTTC,CSASPSAGANVLTF
TRBD1,TRBV4-2,TRBJ2-7,-,TGTGCCAGCAGCCAAAATACCCAACAGGGGGCTAGCTCCTACGAGCAGTACTTC,CASSQNTQQGASSYEQYF
TRBD1,TRBV6-5,TRBJ1-4,many,TGTGCCAGCAGTTATGGGACAGGGGATGAAAAACTGTTTTTT,CASSYGTGDEKLFF
-,TRBV25-1,TRBJ2-3,few,TGTGCCAGCAGTGGGTCAAACAGGGGCCTAGCGAGAACAGATACGCAGTATTTT,CASSGSNRGLARTDTQYF
TRBD1,TRBV6-6,TRBJ2-1,many,TGTGCCAGCAGTTACGCAGGGGGTAGCGCCTACAATGAGCAGTTCTTC,CASSYAGGSAYNEQFF
-,TRBV6-6,TRBJ2-2,many,TGTGCCAGCAGTAGCCCCCGGAACACCGGGGAGCTGTTTTTT,CASSSPRNTGELFF
-,TRBV29-1,TRBJ1-4,-,TGCAGCGTTGCTACACAGGGCGATGAAAAACTGTTTTTT,CSVATQGDEKLFF
-,TRBV5-1,TRBJ2-1,-,TGCGCCAGCAGCTTGGATGGGGAGTGGCACAATGAGCAGTTCTTC,CASSLDGEWHNEQFF
TRBD1,TRBV5-1,TRBJ2-7,-,TGCGCCAGCCGACAGGGGGCCAGCGGTTCCTACGAGCAGTACTTC,CASRQGASGSYEQYF
TRBD1,TRBV5-1,TRBJ2-7,few,TGCGCCAGCAGCTTCTCCGCAGGGGGCGATGTCCCCTACGAGCAGTACTTC,CASSFSAGGDVPYEQYF
TRBD1,TRBV7-9,TRBJ2-1,many,TGTGCCAGCAGTTGGACAGGGGGAGAGCAGTTCTTC,CASSWTGGEQFF
-,TRBV6-5,TRBJ2-7,many,TGTGCCAGTGACTACGAGCAGTACTTC,CASDYEQYF
TRBD2,TRBV30,TRBJ2-1,-,TGTGCCTGGAGTGGGAAGGGAGGGTACAATGAGCAGTTCTTC,CAWSGKGGYNEQFF
-,TRBV4-2,TRBJ1-5,-,TGTGCCAGCAGCCAATGGGGGGACGATCTGCAGCCCCAGCATTTT,CASSQWGDDLQPQHF